This passage covers 23 T cell receptor beta chains from one sample sequenced in a study of blood T cell repertoires in COVID-19. Assay: immunoSEQ multiplex PCR; the TCRdb copy retains only in-frame clones and omits some. The table has hundreds of thousands of clones, 85% seen once. The sequenced sample consisted of PBMCs or T cells enriched from blood (not recorded which). The receptors stem from a woman younger than 45 who had been exposed to COVID-19.

The rearrangement joins TRBV9 to TRBJ2-5, with a weak D call TRBD1 (6 bases). V lost 1 base and J lost 2, with 15 bases in between. The CDR3 runs 16 residues. Germline values: CDR1 SGDLS, CDR2 YYNGEE. The CDR3 DNA is TGTGCCAGCAGCGTAACGTGGGGGCAGGGGCAAGAGACCCAGTACTTC. This codes for CASSVTWGQGQETQYF.

The chain has TRBV7-2 and TRBJ2-7; TRBD1 aligns across 11 bases. The germline V gene encodes CDR1 SGHTA and CDR2 FQGNSA. V was clipped by 2 bases and J by 4 bases; unmatched bases: 4. This CDR3 is 15 amino acids long. CDR3 sequence: CASSLRGTGGYEQYF. The DNA for the CDR3 is TGTGCCAGCAGCTTACGTGGGACAGGGGGGTACGAGCAGTACTTC.

The chain combines TRBV19 with TRBJ2-5, with 8 bases identical to TRBD2. The V and J ends lost 4 bases and 4 bases, in that order; junction bases with no gene match: 8. Germline CDR1 is LNHDA and CDR2 is SQIVND (reference sequence). The CDR3 covers 15 residues. The CDR3 spells CASSTAGGLLETQYF. In DNA form, the CDR3 reads TGTGCCAGTAGTACCGCGGGAGGCCTCTTAGAGACCCAGTACTTC.

This chain connects TRBV5-5 to TRBJ2-2; 10 bases align to TRBD1. In germline, CDR1 is SGHKS, CDR2 YYEKEE (reference sequence). The ends lost 5 bases at V and 2 bases at J; junction bases unmatched: 6. The CDR3 covers 16 residues. The CDR3 DNA reads as TGTGCCAGCAGATCCGGGACAGGGGCAAACACCGGGGAGCTGTTTTTT. Residues: CASRSGTGANTGELFF.

The chain combines TRBV19 with TRBJ1-2; no reliable D call. Trimming stripped 8 bases from V and 5 bases from J, with 15 bases between. The CDR3 consists of 13 residues. Per germline, CDR1 LNHDA and CDR2 SQIVND (reference sequence). The CDR3 sequence: CASLYGGGYGYTF. The DNA for the CDR3 is TGTGCCAGTCTTTACGGAGGAGGATATGGCTACACCTTC.

V gene TRBV9 combines with J gene TRBJ2-5; the D gene is possibly TRBD2 (6 bases). From germline, CDR1 is SGDLS and CDR2 YYNGEE. The germline V and J ends were trimmed by 4 bases and 1 base, with 20 bases remaining between them. CDR3 length: 17 residues. The CDR3: CASSMNRDSKIQETQYF. CDR3 bases: TGTGCCAGCAGCATGAACCGGGACTCCAAGATCCAAGAGACCCAGTACTTC.

V gene TRBV5-1 combines with J gene TRBJ2-3; TRBD1 matches 7 bases. After removal of 3 bases from V and 1 base from J, the junction contained 8 bases not matched to a gene. Germline lookup yields CDR1 SGHRS and CDR2 YFSETQ. The CDR3 spans 16 residues. CDR3 nucleotide sequence: TGCGCCAGCAGCTCACAAGGGACAGCCGGCACAGATACGCAGTATTTT. It codes for CASSSQGTAGTDTQYF.

The chain carries TRBV7-8 and TRBJ2-3; 7 positions agree with TRBD1. The germline V gene encodes CDR1 SGHVS and CDR2 FQNEAQ. Unmatched junction bases numbered 7, after V lost 2 bases and J lost 2 bases. The CDR3 has 16 residues. CDR3 coding DNA: TGTGCCAGCAGCTTATCCCGGGACAGATTCACAGATACGCAGTATTTT. Residues: CASSLSRDRFTDTQYF.

The chain recombines TRBV10-1 with TRBJ2-1; 9 nucleotides match TRBD2. The germline gives CDR1 WNHNN, CDR2 SYGVQD (reference sequence). CDR3 length: 17 residues. V gave up 5 bases and J gave up 5 bases; unmatched junction bases: 13. The CDR3 DNA is TGCGCCAGCAGTACTAAAACCGGGACTAGCCGGGACAATGAGCAGTTCTTC. Its translation: CASSTKTGTSRDNEQFF.

This chain uses TRBV4-1 with TRBJ1-2; 9 bases agree with TRBD1. The CDR3 contains 18 residues. J was trimmed by 6 bases and V by 4 bases; bases with no gene match: 18. From germline, CDR1 is MGHRA and CDR2 YSYEKL. The chain's CDR3 is CASSPEIGRQGGRDGYTF. In DNA, the CDR3 is TGCGCCAGCAGCCCAGAGATTGGCCGACAGGGGGGAAGGGATGGCTACACCTTC.

The chain carries TRBV14 and TRBJ1-1; 7 bases are a match to TRBD1. V gave up 4 bases and J gave up 4 bases; unmatched junction bases: 3. This CDR3 is built from 13 residues. Germline values: CDR1 SGHDN, CDR2 FVKESK. The CDR3 here is CASSLRQGTEAFF. For the CDR3, the DNA is TGTGCCAGCAGCCTAAGACAGGGCACTGAAGCTTTCTTT.

This chain uses TRBV2 with TRBJ2-5, with 7 bases lining up with TRBD1. V shed 4 bases, J shed 5 bases, and the junction held 10 bases outside the gene matches. Germline V gene data show CDR1 as SNHLY and CDR2 as FYNNEI. The CDR3 is made up of 15 amino acids. DNA for the CDR3: TGTGCCAGCAGTGTCTTAGGACAGGCTCACGAGACCCAGTACTTC. This translates into CASSVLGQAHETQYF.

The chain couples TRBV2 to TRBJ1-2; TRBD1 might be the D (6 bases). From germline, CDR1 is SNHLY and CDR2 FYNNEI. V dropped 3 bases and J dropped 4 bases, with 15 bases sitting between them. The CDR3 runs to 15 residues. CDR3 region: CASSDPGQQFYGYTF. The CDR3 DNA reads TGTGCCAGCAGTGACCCTGGACAGCAATTCTATGGCTACACCTTC.

The chain couples TRBV6-5 to TRBJ2-5; the match to TRBD2 covers 7 bases. CDR1 is MNHEY, CDR2 SVGAGI, per germline. CDR3 length: 14 amino acids. V shed 6 bases, J shed 5 bases, and the junction held 9 bases outside the gene matches. CDR3 DNA: TGTGCCAGCAGACTCTGGGAGGGGTCGGAGACCCAGTACTTC. Residues: CASRLWEGSETQYF.

J is TRBJ2-7 and V is TRBV30; TRBD1 matches 7 bases. Germline assignment: CDR1 GTSNPN and CDR2 SVGIG (reference sequence). The CDR3 runs 15 residues. With 2 bases clipped from V and 3 bases from J, the junction kept 10 bases outside the gene matches. CDR3 sequence (DNA): TGTGCCTGGAGTTTATTCGGACAGGTCCTCTACGAGCAGTACTTC. It specifies CAWSLFGQVLYEQYF.

About this clone itself: Within the sample, other DNA sequences also encode this same CDR3. The chain employs TRBV12-3 or TRBV12-4 and TRBJ1-2; 7 nucleotides line up with TRBD1. The CDR3 length is 13 residues. V gave up 6 bases and J gave up 4 bases; unmatched junction bases: 5. CDR3 in DNA: TGTGCCAGCAGCCGGGACAGAGCCTATGGCTACACCTTC. This encodes CASSRDRAYGYTF.

The chain links TRBV5-1 to TRBJ2-1; TRBD1 is a possible D gene (6 bases). CDR1 and CDR2 from the germline V gene are SGHRS and YFSETQ. The CDR3 has 19 amino acids. V lost 3 bases and J 6 bases, leaving 28 bases between the germline ends. In DNA form, the CDR3 reads TGCGCCAGCAGCTCCCTCGGGACAAAGCTATCGGTCACAGGCAATGAGCAGTTCTTC. Its translation: CASSSLGTKLSVTGNEQFF.

The J gene is TRBJ1-4, the V gene TRBV19; 8 bases match TRBD1. Losses at the gene ends were 5 bases for V and 3 bases for J; bases not matched to a gene: 11. Germline V gene lookup returns CDR1 LNHDA and CDR2 SQIVND (reference sequence). The CDR3 totals 17 residues. The CDR3 nucleotides read TGTGCCAGTAGTCATTTCGGCAGGGGGCGGCCTAATGAAAAACTGTTTTTT. This translates into CASSHFGRGRPNEKLFF.

The rearrangement uses TRBV5-4 and TRBJ2-7, with a possible D match to TRBD2 (6 bases). V lost 0 bases and J lost 5, with 9 bases in between. The CDR3 contains 13 residues. The germline gives CDR1 SGHNT, CDR2 YYREEE (reference sequence). Here the CDR3 DNA reads TGTGCCAGCAGCTTGGCCGGCGGGAACGAGCAGTACTTC. Translating gives CASSLAGGNEQYF.

The chain has TRBV10-3 and TRBJ1-3, with TRBD1 as a possible D gene (5 bases). The CDR3 consists of 15 residues. The germline V gene encodes CDR1 ENHRY and CDR2 SYGVKD. With 0 bases removed from V and 2 bases from J, the gap between germline ends came to 8 bases. Written as DNA, the CDR3 is TGTGCCATCAGTGAGTCAGACAGAGCTGGAAACACCATATATTTT. Its translation: CAISESDRAGNTIYF.

V usage is TRBV3-1 (or the pseudogene TRBV3-2) and J usage is TRBJ2-7; 10 nucleotides match TRBD1. The J segment lost 3 bases and the V segment lost 4 bases, leaving 15 bases of the junction unmatched. The CDR3 has 18 amino acids. CDR1 is LGHDT, CDR2 YNNKEL, per germline (reference sequence). The CDR3 reads CASSRRSMGQGSYYEQYF. CDR3 in DNA: TGTGCCAGCAGCCGAAGGTCAATGGGACAGGGGAGTTACTACGAGCAGTACTTC.

The CDR3 is CASSLIGGGKAFF. The CDR3 region has the DNA TGTGCCAGCAGCTTGATTGGGGGAGGCAAAGCTTTCTTT. V usage is TRBV7-9 and J usage is TRBJ1-1, with D perhaps TRBD1 (5 bases). Looked up from germline, CDR1 is SEHNR and CDR2 is FQNEAQ (reference sequence). The CDR3 has 13 amino acids. Trimming left V 3 bases short and J 9 bases short, with 14 bases between.

V and J are TRBV7-8 and TRBJ2-1; D remains unclear. The CDR3 spans 14 residues. Trimming took off 2 bases at V and 9 bases at J, with 14 bases between the two ends. The germline CDR1 and CDR2 sequences are SGHVS and FQNEAQ. The CDR3 nucleotides read TGTGCCAGCAGCTTATCGCGGTACCCTTCTGAGCAGTTCTTC. Encoded protein: CASSLSRYPSEQFF.